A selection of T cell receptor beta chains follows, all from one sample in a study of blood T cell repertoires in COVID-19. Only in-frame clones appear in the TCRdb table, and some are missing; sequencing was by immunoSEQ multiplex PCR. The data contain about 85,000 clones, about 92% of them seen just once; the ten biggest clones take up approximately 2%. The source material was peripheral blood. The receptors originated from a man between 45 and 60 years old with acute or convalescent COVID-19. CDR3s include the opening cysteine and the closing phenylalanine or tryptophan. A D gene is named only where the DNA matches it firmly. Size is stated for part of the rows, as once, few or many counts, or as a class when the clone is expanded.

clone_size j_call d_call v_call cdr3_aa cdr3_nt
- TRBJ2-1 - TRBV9 CASSPTGSSYNEQFF TGTGCCAGCAGCCCAACAGGGAGCTCCTACAATGAGCAGTTCTTC
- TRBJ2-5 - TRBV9 CASSVGTVQETQYF TGTGCCAGCAGCGTAGGAACAGTTCAAGAGACCCAGTACTTC
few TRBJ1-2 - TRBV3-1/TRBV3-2 CASSQVSNYGYTF TGTGCCAGCAGCCAAGTCAGTAACTATGGCTACACCTTC
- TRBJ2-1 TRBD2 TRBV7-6 CASSQTSGGSKEQFF TGTGCCAGCAGCCAGACTAGCGGGGGTTCAAAGGAGCAGTTCTTC
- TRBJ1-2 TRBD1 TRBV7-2 CASSLGQALYGYTF TGTGCCAGCAGCTTGGGACAGGCCCTTTATGGCTACACCTTC
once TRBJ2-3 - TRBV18 CASSSVMGAADTQYF TGTGCCAGCTCATCAGTCATGGGGGCGGCAGATACGCAGTATTTT
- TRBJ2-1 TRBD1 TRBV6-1 CASSEVGQGGNEQFF TGTGCCAGCAGTGAGGTGGGACAGGGCGGGAATGAGCAGTTCTTC
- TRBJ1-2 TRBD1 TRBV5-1 CASSLGGGYGYTF TGCGCCAGCAGCTTAGGGGGCGGCTATGGCTACACCTTC
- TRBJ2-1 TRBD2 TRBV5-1 CASTDLAGVTNEQFF TGCGCCAGCACGGATCTAGCGGGGGTGACCAATGAGCAGTTCTTC
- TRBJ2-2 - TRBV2 CASSVRGLAGELFF TGTGCCAGCAGTGTTCGCGGGTTGGCCGGGGAGCTGTTTTTT
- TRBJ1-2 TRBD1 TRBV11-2 CASSFLQGNYGYTF TGTGCCAGCAGCTTCCTACAGGGGAACTATGGCTACACCTTC
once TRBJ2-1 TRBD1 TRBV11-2 CASAWTGASNEQFF TGTGCCAGCGCATGGACAGGGGCATCCAATGAGCAGTTCTTC
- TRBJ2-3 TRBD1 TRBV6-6 CASSHSGGVRKDTQYF TGTGCCAGCAGTCATTCAGGGGGCGTCCGAAAAGATACGCAGTATTTT
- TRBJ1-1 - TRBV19 CASSRTGILLNTEAFF TGTGCCAGTAGTAGGACGGGAATCCTCTTGAACACTGAAGCTTTCTTT
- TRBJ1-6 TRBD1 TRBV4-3 CASSRDRPSDLNSPLHF TGCGCCAGCAGCCGGGACAGACCGTCTGATCTCAATTCACCCCTCCACTTT
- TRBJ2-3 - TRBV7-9 CASSLSDTQYF TGTGCCAGCAGCCTATCAGATACGCAGTATTTT
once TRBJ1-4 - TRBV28 CASSFNRVNEKLFF TGTGCCAGCAGTTTCAACAGGGTGAATGAAAAACTGTTTTTT
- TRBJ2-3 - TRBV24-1 CATSGQGYFTDTQYF TGTGCCACCAGTGGTCAGGGATACTTCACAGATACGCAGTATTTT
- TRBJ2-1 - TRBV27 CASSLTRDSYNAQFF TGTGCCAGCAGTCTGACTAGGGATTCCTACAATGCGCAGTTCTTC
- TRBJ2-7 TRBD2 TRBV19 CASSPGGLGEQYF TGTGCCAGTAGTCCGGGAGGGTTGGGCGAGCAGTACTTC
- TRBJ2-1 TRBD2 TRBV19 CASSLLGLAGNNEQFF TGTGCCAGTAGCCTCTTGGGACTAGCGGGGAATAATGAGCAGTTCTTC
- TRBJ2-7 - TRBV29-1 CSVGRDSYEQYF TGCAGCGTTGGCAGGGACTCCTACGAGCAGTACTTC
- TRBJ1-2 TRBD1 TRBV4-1 CASSPRYFPRGRDYGYTF TGCGCCAGCAGCCCCAGATACTTCCCCAGGGGGAGAGACTATGGCTACACCTTC
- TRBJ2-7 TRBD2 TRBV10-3 CAISELAGEYEQYF TGTGCCATCAGTGAACTAGCGGGAGAGTACGAGCAGTACTTC
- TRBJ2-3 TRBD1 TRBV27 CASSDELDRDTQYF TGTGCCAGCAGTGATGAATTGGACAGGGATACGCAGTATTTT
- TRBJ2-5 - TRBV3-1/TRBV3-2 CASSRAVQETQYF TGTGCCAGCAGCCGAGCGGTACAAGAGACCCAGTACTTC
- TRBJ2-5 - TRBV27 CASSFSARVETQYF TGTGCCAGCAGTTTCTCCGCCAGGGTGGAGACCCAGTACTTC
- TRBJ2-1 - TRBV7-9 CASSPSYNEQFF TGTGCCAGCAGCCCGTCCTACAATGAGCAGTTCTTC
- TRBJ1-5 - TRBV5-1 CASSSEVDQPQHF TGCGCCAGCAGCTCAGAGGTGGATCAGCCCCAGCATTTT
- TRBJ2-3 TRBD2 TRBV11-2 CASSSAGLAGGPGEDTQYF TGTGCCAGCAGCTCAGCGGGACTAGCGGGGGGGCCCGGGGAAGATACGCAGTATTTT
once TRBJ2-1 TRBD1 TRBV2 CASSHGTGEGHEQFF TGTGCCAGCAGTCACGGGACAGGGGAAGGTCATGAGCAGTTCTTC